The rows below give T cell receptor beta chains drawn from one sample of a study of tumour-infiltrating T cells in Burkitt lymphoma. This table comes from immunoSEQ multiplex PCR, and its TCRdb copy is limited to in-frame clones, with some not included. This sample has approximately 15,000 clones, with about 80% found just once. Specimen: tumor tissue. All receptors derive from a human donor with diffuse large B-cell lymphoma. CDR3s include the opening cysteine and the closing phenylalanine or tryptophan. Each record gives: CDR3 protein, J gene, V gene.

CDR3: CSVRPRGNYEQYF
J: TRBJ2-7
V: TRBV29-1

CDR3: CASRKLAGDTDTQYF
J: TRBJ2-3
V: TRBV27

CDR3: CASSQDRSNQPQHF
J: TRBJ1-5
V: TRBV4-3

CDR3: CASSNPGQGNYGYTF
J: TRBJ1-2
V: TRBV19

CDR3: CASSRGTFSYEQYF
J: TRBJ2-7
V: TRBV28

CDR3: CASNSEEGNTGELFF
J: TRBJ2-2
V: TRBV28

CDR3: CASIAGAYTDMQYF
J: TRBJ2-3
V: TRBV7-2

CDR3: CASSVTTPRFMNTEAFF
J: TRBJ1-1
V: TRBV25-1

CDR3: CASTPRGTTAGELFF
J: TRBJ2-2
V: TRBV19

CDR3: CASGLETQYF
J: TRBJ2-5
V: TRBV5-4

CDR3: CASSDRASYEQYF
J: TRBJ2-7
V: TRBV6-1

CDR3: CASSGTMNTEAFF
J: TRBJ1-1
V: TRBV19

CDR3: CASSLKQGTWAGNEKLFF
J: TRBJ1-4
V: TRBV7-2

CDR3: CASSLVRADTGELFF
J: TRBJ2-2
V: TRBV27

CDR3: CASSPTTLRPLHF
J: TRBJ1-6
V: TRBV7-2

CDR3: CASSQEQQGMGETQYF
J: TRBJ2-5
V: TRBV4-2

CDR3: CASSRAVGRLDGYTF
J: TRBJ1-2
V: TRBV5-1

CDR3: CASSPFTGDTEAFF
J: TRBJ1-1
V: TRBV18

CDR3: CASSPAGEAYEQFF
J: TRBJ2-1
V: TRBV7-3

CDR3: CASRSGGPDTQYF
J: TRBJ2-3
V: TRBV7-9

CDR3: CASSQDSPYFSYNEQFF
J: TRBJ2-1
V: TRBV14

CDR3: CASGGQGDEQYF
J: TRBJ2-7
V: TRBV5-4

CDR3: CASSHPSGNNEQFF
J: TRBJ2-1
V: TRBV11-2

CDR3: CASSFRQLNTEAFF
J: TRBJ1-1
V: TRBV19

CDR3: CASSFVGGDFYEQYF
J: TRBJ2-7
V: TRBV27

CDR3: CASSQLGDEQYF
J: TRBJ2-7
V: TRBV7-2

CDR3: CASSVTGNEQYF
J: TRBJ2-7
V: TRBV6-1

CDR3: CASPFPQSAGSGYTF
J: TRBJ1-2
V: TRBV5-8

CDR3: CASSLLAGSYEQYF
J: TRBJ2-7
V: TRBV7-2

CDR3: CSSNRGPSTEAFF
J: TRBJ1-1
V: TRBV29-1

CDR3: CASSLGLAGASRDTQYF
J: TRBJ2-3
V: TRBV7-2

CDR3: CAKAGARDYGYTF
J: TRBJ1-2
V: TRBV30

CDR3: CASSLEQGSYEQYF
J: TRBJ2-7
V: TRBV5-6

CDR3: CASIPYEQYF
J: TRBJ2-7
V: TRBV2

CDR3: CASSEVLGREQYF
J: TRBJ2-7
V: TRBV2

CDR3: CASSTLTGGDEQYF
J: TRBJ2-7
V: TRBV19

CDR3: CASSSGAGGTYEQYF
J: TRBJ2-7
V: TRBV5-1

CDR3: CASSQDPGADYGYTF
J: TRBJ1-2
V: TRBV4-1

CDR3: CASSLMGPNTEAFF
J: TRBJ1-1
V: TRBV7-3

CDR3: CASSLPWPHYEQYF
J: TRBJ2-7
V: TRBV7-9

CDR3: CSSSTGGTDTQYF
J: TRBJ2-3
V: TRBV29-1

CDR3: CASSVDSFGSINEAFF
J: TRBJ1-1
V: TRBV7-8

CDR3: CASSLGRNTEAFF
J: TRBJ1-1
V: TRBV14

CDR3: CSAFIMGEAFF
J: TRBJ1-1
V: TRBV20-1

CDR3: CASSFGLSREQYF
J: TRBJ2-7
V: TRBV7-8

CDR3: CASSLLAPGLSHNEQFF
J: TRBJ2-1
V: TRBV7-7

CDR3: CASSVGTGFSHNQPQHF
J: TRBJ1-5
V: TRBV9

CDR3: CASSYSTLGGTEAFF
J: TRBJ1-1
V: TRBV6-5

CDR3: CASSEGQNNRAFF
J: TRBJ1-1
V: TRBV2

CDR3: CASSQDYGIQYF
J: TRBJ2-4
V: TRBV4-1